This is a list of T cell receptor beta chains from one sample in a study of graft-versus-host responses after intestinal transplantation. Generated by immunoSEQ multiplex PCR, the TCRdb table keeps only in-frame clones and is missing some. The table records approximately 40,000 clones, about 90% of them present only once. This material consisted of PBMCs, taken almost 320 days after intestinal transplant. These receptors originate from a human patient who received an intestinal transplant, so some T cells may come from the graft donor. Each CDR3 is given with its conserved first and last residue. Fields, in order: V gene, CDR3 protein.

TRBV6-5	CASSRDRATDTQYF
TRBV2	CASREHTGNTDYEQYF
TRBV11-2	CASSLLATNLSEQFF
TRBV29-1	CSVRGLAASTDTQYF
TRBV5-5	CASSLDIGDTEAFF
TRBV5-4	CAWKRGSSYEQYF
TRBV7-2	CASSLGGGPGTEAFF
TRBV5-1	CASSELGRPSGNTIYF
TRBV4-1	CASSQLISGWNTEAFF
TRBV18	CASSSLGTPNTGELFF
TRBV6-5	CASSYTPGPGETQYF
TRBV2	CASRRDINQPQHF
TRBV29-1	CSVVIGGKPNTGELFF
TRBV7-9	CASSFGPLSSGNTIYF
TRBV2	CASSEGGSGNTIYF
TRBV4-1	CASSKAYIGRYGYTF
TRBV29-1	CSVDVSVNTEAFF
TRBV7-2	CASSLQGWGNSPLHF
TRBV9	CASSGTSGRTRFF
TRBV5-1	CASSLGASGRAADTQYF
TRBV4-1	CASSQGTASSYNEQFF
TRBV9	CASSLGNSQETQYF
TRBV10-3	CAAHGEGAPGETQYF
TRBV4-1	CASSQESSGDNEQFF
TRBV4-1	CASSQVRQGVYEQYF
TRBV18	CASSRDRGNSPLHF
TRBV5-1	CASSDSGRVPYEQYF
TRBV9	CASSVPRWWGDEQYF
TRBV28	CASSSTSGGAENEQFF